These 5 T cell receptor beta chains were sequenced from one sample in a study of blood T cells in healthy people across ages. A second PCR of about 6 to 11 cycles used a sample-barcoded 5' primer and a J-beta primer mix. TCRdb itself ran the 5' RACE reads through MiXCR, one entry per CDR3 protein. Of 1,500,000 or so distinct CDR3 sequences listed, approximately 59% are singletons. Sample: blood. Source of these receptors: a man in his late teens or twenties in good health.

The gene calls are TRBV7-9 and TRBJ2-2; D might be TRBD1 (6 bases). Per germline, CDR1 SEHNR and CDR2 FQNEAQ (reference sequence). V was trimmed by 5 bases and J by 6 bases, leaving 13 bases between them. CDR3 length: 14 residues. The CDR3 loop reads CASSVGGRAGELFF. The CDR3 coding sequence is TGTGCCAGCAGCGTAGGGGGAAGGGCCGGGGAGCTGTTTTTT.

This rearrangement joins TRBV5-6 to TRBJ2-7; 8 nucleotides line up with TRBD1. With the DNA end fitting TRBJ2-5 better, the J assignment may be wrong. This CDR3 is 18 amino acids long. The germline V gene encodes CDR1 SGHDT and CDR2 YYEEEE. This CDR3 is CASSLERLGTGGLETQYF. The DNA for the CDR3 is TGTGCCAGCAGCTTGGAGCGTTTAGGTACAGGGGGTTTGGAGACCCAGTACTTC.

The V and J genes are TRBV9 and TRBJ2-7; TRBD2 might be the D (6 bases). This CDR3 has 14 amino acids. Trimming removed 2 bases at V and 5 bases at J, with 14 bases between. In germline, CDR1 is SGDLS, CDR2 YYNGEE. The CDR3 protein is CASSVVGGYDEQYF. The CDR3 DNA reads TGTGCCAGCAGCGTTGTTGGGGGGTACGACGAGCAGTACTTC.

The V gene is TRBV5-5, the J gene TRBJ2-7, with a tentative D call TRBD1 (5 bases). This CDR3 region has 14 residues. Trimming left V 5 bases short and J 1 base short, with 13 bases between. CDR1 and CDR2 (germline): SGHKS, YYEKEE (reference sequence). The CDR3 sequence is CASSLQDTSYEQYF. The CDR3 DNA reads TGTGCCAGCAGTCTTCAGGACACGTCCTACGAGCAGTACTTC.

This clonotype turned up a few times. This chain uses TRBV29-1 with TRBJ1-2; weak D call: TRBD1 (6 bases). Germline CDR1 reads SQVTM; CDR2 reads ANQGSEA. Deletions cut 0 bases from V and 8 bases from J, with 13 bases between. The CDR3 sequence is 13 residues long. CDR3 DNA: TGCAGCGTTGAAGACGTGACAGGAAAGGGCTACACCTTC. Translated: CSVEDVTGKGYTF.